The 14 T cell receptor beta chains given below trace back to one sample, sequenced in a study of blood T cell repertoires in COVID-19. The data were produced by immunoSEQ multiplex PCR, yet TCRdb's version contains in-frame clones alone and is incomplete. The sample carries roughly 130,000 clones, 80% to 85% recorded once. Sequenced input: peripheral blood. Receptor source: a man aged 30-40 years with COVID-19, enrolled during active disease.

The J gene is TRBJ1-2, the V gene TRBV2; tentative D call: TRBD1 (5 bases). This CDR3 has 12 amino acids. Germline loops: CDR1 SNHLY, CDR2 FYNNEI. The V and J ends lost 5 bases and 4 bases respectively, with 8 bases between them. DNA for the CDR3: TGTGCCAGCAGTTACGACAGCTATGGCTACACCTTC. It codes for CASSYDSYGYTF.

The chain recombines TRBV5-1 with TRBJ1-1; D may be TRBD1 (5 bases). With 5 bases removed from V and 4 bases from J, the gap between germline ends came to 12 bases. Germline lookup yields CDR1 SGHRS and CDR2 YFSETQ. The length of the CDR3 is 13 residues. The DNA for the CDR3 is TGCGCCAGCAGGGAGGGGTGGGGCACTGAAGCTTTCTTT. This gives the protein CASREGWGTEAFF. The whole variable domain, remainder taken from reference TRBV5-1 and TRBJ1-1, is KAGVTQTPRYLIKTRGQQVTLSCSPISGHRSVSWYQQTPGQGLQFLFEYFSETQRNKGNFPGRFSGRQFSNSRSEMNVSTLELGDSALYLCASREGWGTEAFFGQGTRLTVV.

The chain uses TRBV28 and TRBJ2-4; the D gene is possibly TRBD1 (6 bases). CDR1 and CDR2 from the germline V gene are MDHEN and SYDVKM. The CDR3 loop spans 15 amino acids. V was trimmed by 5 bases and J by 3 bases, leaving 14 bases between them. The CDR3 reads CASSIAGVIKNIQYF. The CDR3 DNA follows: TGTGCCAGCAGTATTGCAGGGGTGATCAAAAACATTCAGTACTTC.

The V call is TRBV6-1, the J call TRBJ2-1, with TRBD2 identical over 13 bases. CDR1 MNHNS and CDR2 SASEGT come from the germline V gene. V dropped 4 bases and J dropped 8; count of bases not matched to a gene: 8. The CDR3 spans 16 residues. CDR3 loop: CASSVRTSGSKDEQFF. Here the CDR3 DNA reads TGTGCCAGCAGTGTGAGGACTAGCGGGAGTAAAGATGAGCAGTTCTTC.

This chain connects TRBV7-2 to TRBJ2-1; 11 nucleotides agree with TRBD2. Germline V gene lookup returns CDR1 SGHTA and CDR2 FQGNSA. The CDR3 is 16 residues long. J was trimmed by 8 bases and V by 6 bases; bases with no gene match: 12. CDR3 protein: CASSPPGLAGGYEQFF. The CDR3 nucleotides read TGTGCCAGCAGTCCCCCTGGACTAGCGGGTGGCTATGAGCAGTTCTTC.

This chain uses TRBV5-5 with TRBJ2-2, with 9 bases matching TRBD1. After removal of 4 bases from V and 0 bases from J, the junction contained 1 base not matched to a gene. Per germline, CDR1 SGHKS and CDR2 YYEKEE (reference sequence). This CDR3 contains 15 residues. CDR3 bases: TGTGCCAGCAGCCGGGACAGGGCGAACACCGGGGAGCTGTTTTTT. Translation: CASSRDRANTGELFF.

This chain joins TRBV5-1 and TRBJ2-2, with 10 bases that match TRBD1. The J segment lost 6 bases and the V segment lost 5 bases, leaving 7 bases of the junction unmatched. The germline gives CDR1 SGHRS, CDR2 YFSETQ. The CDR3 spans 15 residues. The CDR3 sequence: CASRSGQGGPGELFF. The CDR3, as DNA: TGCGCCAGCAGATCCGGACAGGGGGGCCCCGGGGAGCTGTTTTTT.

This chain uses TRBV6-5 with TRBJ2-1; 10 bases line up with TRBD2. Germline values: CDR1 MNHEY, CDR2 SVGAGI. J gave up 5 bases and V 6 bases, and 7 bases lay outside the gene matches. There are 15 residues in the CDR3. The CDR3 sequence is CASSRAGGGDNEQFF. CDR3 coding DNA: TGTGCCAGCAGCCGAGCGGGAGGGGGGGACAATGAGCAGTTCTTC.

The V gene is TRBV28, the J gene TRBJ1-6; perhaps TRBD1 as D (6 bases). CDR1 MDHEN and CDR2 SYDVKM come from the germline V gene. The length of the CDR3 is 14 residues. The V end lost 2 bases, the J end lost 6 bases, and 8 bases lay between the germline ends. CDR3 residues: CASSLGTPNSPLHF. The CDR3 nucleotides are TGTGCCAGCAGTTTAGGGACACCTAATTCACCCCTCCACTTT.

The rearrangement uses TRBV3-1 (or the pseudogene TRBV3-2) and TRBJ2-7, with 8 bases that match TRBD2. Germline CDR1 is LGHDT and CDR2 is YNNKEL (reference sequence). The CDR3 covers 15 residues. V shed 0 bases and J 1 base; nucleotides not matched to a gene: 2. The CDR3 DNA sequence: TGTGCCAGCAGCCAAGAAGGGACTAGGTCCTACGAGCAGTACTTC. As protein: CASSQEGTRSYEQYF.

The chain combines TRBV14 with TRBJ2-3, with D unresolved. The CDR3 has 17 amino acids. Germline V lookup: CDR1 SGHDN, CDR2 FVKESK. The V and J ends lost 3 bases and 4 bases respectively, with 20 bases between them. CDR3: CASSQLKRITRPDTQYF. The CDR3 DNA is TGTGCCAGCAGCCAGCTCAAGCGAATTACCCGTCCAGATACGCAGTATTTT.

This chain joins TRBV5-6 and TRBJ1-1; possible D gene TRBD1, 5 bases. CDR1 is SGHDT and CDR2 is YYEEEE in the germline V gene. Trimming shortened V by 3 bases and J by 1 base, and 10 bases separated the two germline ends. The CDR3 has 14 residues. The chain's CDR3 is CASSWGDGNTEAFF. The CDR3 DNA reads as TGTGCCAGCAGCTGGGGGGACGGGAACACTGAAGCTTTCTTT.

The chain carries TRBV5-1 and TRBJ1-4; D is uncertain. The CDR3 loop spans 13 amino acids. Trimming took 4 bases from V and 10 from J, leaving 14 bases between them. Germline loops: CDR1 SGHRS, CDR2 YFSETQ. The CDR3 sequence: CASSAMPAGKLFF. For the CDR3, the DNA is TGCGCCAGCAGCGCGATGCCTGCCGGAAAACTGTTTTTT.

The V gene is TRBV6-5, the J gene TRBJ2-7, with a weak D call TRBD2 (6 bases). Germline V gene data show CDR1 as MNHEY and CDR2 as SVGAGI. The CDR3 spans 14 residues. The V end lost 2 bases, the J end lost 6 bases, and 14 bases lay between the germline ends. This CDR3 is CASSYSTAGGEQYF. In DNA, the CDR3 is TGTGCCAGCAGTTACAGTACAGCGGGCGGCGAGCAGTACTTC.